The 12 T cell receptor beta chains below all came from one sample that was sequenced in a study of molecular identifiers for immune sequencing clone quantification. TCRdb fed the PCR reads into MiXCR, producing one record per CDR3 protein. The data hold fewer than 350,000 distinct CDR3 sequences, with roughly 24% observed a single time. Sequencing was performed on naive CD8+ T cells from blood, with Jurkat cell RNA spiked in. The subset was: FACS-sorted CD8+CD4-CCR7+CD45RA+ naive T cells. The receptors shown here come from a human donor in good health. Some libraries in this study had Jurkat cell RNA spiked in.

In this sample, this clonotype turned up many times. The chain couples TRBV5-6 to TRBJ2-3, with 7 bases lining up with TRBD2. The length of the CDR3 is 14 residues. V was pared by 3 bases and J by 5 bases, with 6 bases of the junction left unmatched. CDR1 SGHDT and CDR2 YYEEEE come from the germline V gene. CDR3 amino acids: CASSSAGPVDTQYF. The CDR3 coding sequence is TGTGCCAGCAGCTCAGCGGGGCCGGTAGATACGCAGTATTTT. The full variable domain, with the rest looked up from reference TRBV5-6 and TRBJ2-3, is DAGVTQSPTHLIKTRGQQVTLRCSPKSGHDTVSWYQQALGQGPQFIFQYYEEEERQRGNFPDRFSGHQFPNYSSELNVNALLLGDSALYLCASSSAGPVDTQYFGPGTRLTVL.

Points on this clonotype: Just one base apart from a much larger clone, this may be a read error. The chain carries TRBV19 and TRBJ2-3; no clear D. CDR3 length: 13 amino acids. Germline V gene lookup returns CDR1 LNHDA and CDR2 SQIVND (reference sequence). In DNA, the CDR3 is TGTGTCAGTAGTATTATGAGCACAGATACGCAGTATTTT. Amino acid sequence: CVSSIMSTDTQYF.

At least ten counts were recorded for this clonotype. The chain couples TRBV27 to TRBJ2-6; possibly TRBD1 for D (5 bases). This CDR3 spans 17 amino acids. V lost 6 bases and J 0 bases, leaving 15 bases between the germline ends. Germline V gene lookup returns CDR1 MNHEY and CDR2 SMNVEV (reference sequence). CDR3 nucleotides: TGTGCCAGCAGCCGGACATCCGTACGCTCTGGGGCCAACGTCCTGACTTTC. It encodes CASSRTSVRSGANVLTF.

This clonotype was counted at least ten times. V and J are TRBV29-1 and TRBJ1-5, with 7 bases matching TRBD1. J was trimmed by 3 bases and V by 7 bases; bases with no gene match: 6. Per germline, CDR1 SQVTM and CDR2 ANQGSEA. The CDR3 runs 13 residues. The CDR3 is CSAQTGNNQPQHF. DNA of the CDR3: TGCAGCGCCCAGACAGGGAACAATCAGCCCCAGCATTTT.

In nucleotides, the CDR3 is TGTGCCAGCAGTGATCGACAGACGACTGAAGCTTTCTTT. As protein: CASSDRQTTEAFF. The chain recombines TRBV12-3 or TRBV12-4 with TRBJ1-1; D is possibly TRBD1 (5 bases). Trimming took off 5 bases at V and 5 bases at J, with 12 bases between the two ends. The CDR3 length is 13 residues.

In this sample, this clonotype turned up a few times. CDR3 DNA sequence: TGTGCCAGCAGCCGTGGGGACGGCACCTACGAGCAGTACTTC. This sequence encodes CASSRGDGTYEQYF. This chain joins TRBV5-4 and TRBJ2-7; the D gene could be TRBD1 or TRBD2 (5 bases each). Germline V lookup: CDR1 SGHNT, CDR2 YYREEE (reference sequence). The CDR3 covers 14 residues. V dropped 4 bases and J dropped 2 bases, with 13 bases sitting between them.

This clonotype has only a few counts. V is TRBV19 and J is TRBJ2-3, with 7 bases matching TRBD1. The CDR3 length is 18 residues. The V and J ends lost 6 bases and 0 bases, in that order; junction bases with no gene match: 15. In germline, CDR1 is LNHDA, CDR2 SQIVND (reference sequence). Here the CDR3 reads CASSWTGGLFSSTDTQYF. The CDR3 DNA reads as TGTGCCAGTAGCTGGACAGGCGGACTTTTTTCTAGCACAGATACGCAGTATTTT.

This clonotype has at least ten counts. The genes are TRBV28 and TRBJ2-3; no definite D call. This CDR3 is 11 amino acids long. Germline V gene lookup returns CDR1 MDHEN and CDR2 SYDVKM. V lost 3 bases and J 7 bases, leaving 5 bases between the germline ends. The CDR3 reads CASSLDHTQYF. In DNA, the CDR3 is TGTGCCAGCAGTTTGGACCATACGCAGTATTTT.

This clonotype has at least ten counts. The chain couples TRBV5-1 to TRBJ2-1, with D maybe TRBD1 (7 bases). The CDR3 spans 14 residues. The germline V gene has CDR1 SGHRS and CDR2 YFSETQ. With 1 base removed from V and 9 bases from J, the gap between germline ends came to 14 bases. The CDR3 nucleotides read TGCGCCAGCAGCTTGACGGGGGCAGGGGGTGAGCAGTTCTTC. Its translation: CASSLTGAGGEQFF.

This clonotype came up many times. The chain employs TRBV4-3 and TRBJ2-1, with a possible D match to TRBD2 (5 bases). CDR3 length: 15 residues. Trimming left V 0 bases short and J 3 bases short, with 9 bases between. CDR1 and CDR2 (germline): LGHNA, YSLEER. CDR3 sequence: CASSQDSGVYNEQFF. As DNA, the CDR3 is TGCGCCAGCAGCCAAGATTCCGGGGTCTACAATGAGCAGTTCTTC.

At least ten counts were recorded for this clonotype. The chain combines TRBV20-1 with TRBJ2-7, with D possibly matching TRBD2 (6 bases). Germline CDR1 is DFQATT and CDR2 is SNEGSKA (reference sequence). This CDR3 contains 13 residues. V lost 3 bases, J lost 2 bases, and 11 bases lay in between. CDR3 residues: CSASDGSTYEQYF. The DNA for the CDR3 is TGCAGTGCTAGTGACGGGAGCACCTACGAGCAGTACTTC.

Comment on this clonotype: Compared with germline, one end of the junction differs, possibly owing to a read error. The rearrangement joins TRBV7-9 to TRBJ2-7; D is ambiguous. Looked up from germline, CDR1 is SEHNR and CDR2 is FQNEAQ (reference sequence). This CDR3 contains 15 residues. As DNA, the CDR3 is TGTGCCAGCAGCCCGCCGACTTCCCATGGCTACGCGCAGTACTTC. Its translation is CASSPPTSHGYAQYF.